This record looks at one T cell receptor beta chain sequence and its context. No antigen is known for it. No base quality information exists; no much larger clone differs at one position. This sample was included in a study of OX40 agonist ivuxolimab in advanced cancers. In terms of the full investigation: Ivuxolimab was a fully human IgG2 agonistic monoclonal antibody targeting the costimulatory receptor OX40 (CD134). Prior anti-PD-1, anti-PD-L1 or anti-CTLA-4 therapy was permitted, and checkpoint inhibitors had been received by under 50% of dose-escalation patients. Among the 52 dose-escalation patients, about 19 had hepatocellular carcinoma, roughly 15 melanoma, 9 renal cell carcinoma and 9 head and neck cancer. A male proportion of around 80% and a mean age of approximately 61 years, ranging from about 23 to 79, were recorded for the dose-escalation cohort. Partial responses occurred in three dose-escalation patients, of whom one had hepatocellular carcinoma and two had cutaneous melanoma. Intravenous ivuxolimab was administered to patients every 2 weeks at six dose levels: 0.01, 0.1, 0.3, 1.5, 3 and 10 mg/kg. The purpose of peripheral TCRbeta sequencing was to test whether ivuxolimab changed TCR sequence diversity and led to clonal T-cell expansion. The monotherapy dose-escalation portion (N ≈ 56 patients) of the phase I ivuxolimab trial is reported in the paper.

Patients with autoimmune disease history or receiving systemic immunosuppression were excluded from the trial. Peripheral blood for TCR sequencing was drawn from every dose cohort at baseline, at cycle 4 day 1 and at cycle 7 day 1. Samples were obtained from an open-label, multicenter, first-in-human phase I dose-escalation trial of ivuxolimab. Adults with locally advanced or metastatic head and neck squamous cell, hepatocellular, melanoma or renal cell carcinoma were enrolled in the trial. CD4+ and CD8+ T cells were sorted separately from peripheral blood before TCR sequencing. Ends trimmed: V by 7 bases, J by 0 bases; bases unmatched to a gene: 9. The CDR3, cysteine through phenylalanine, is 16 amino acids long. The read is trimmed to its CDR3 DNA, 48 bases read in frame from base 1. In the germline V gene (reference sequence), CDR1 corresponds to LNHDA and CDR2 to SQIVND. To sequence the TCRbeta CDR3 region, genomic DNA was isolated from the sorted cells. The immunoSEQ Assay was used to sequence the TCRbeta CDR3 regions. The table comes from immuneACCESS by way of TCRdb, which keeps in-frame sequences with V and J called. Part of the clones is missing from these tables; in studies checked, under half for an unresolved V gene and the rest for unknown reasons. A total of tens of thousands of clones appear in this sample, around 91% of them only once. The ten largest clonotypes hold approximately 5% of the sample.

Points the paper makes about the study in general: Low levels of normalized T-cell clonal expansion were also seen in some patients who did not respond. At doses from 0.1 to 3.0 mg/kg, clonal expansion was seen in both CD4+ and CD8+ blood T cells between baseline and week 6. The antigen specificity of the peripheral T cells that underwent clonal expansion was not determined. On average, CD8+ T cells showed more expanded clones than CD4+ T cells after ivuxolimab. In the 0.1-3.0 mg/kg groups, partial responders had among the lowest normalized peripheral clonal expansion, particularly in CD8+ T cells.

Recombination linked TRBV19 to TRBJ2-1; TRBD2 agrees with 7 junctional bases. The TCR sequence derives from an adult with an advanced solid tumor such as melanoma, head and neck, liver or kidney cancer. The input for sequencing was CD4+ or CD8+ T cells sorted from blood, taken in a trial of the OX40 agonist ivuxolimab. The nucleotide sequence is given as TGTGCCAGTAAGGACCTAAGCGGGGTCTCCTACAATGAGCAGTTCTTC. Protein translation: CASKDLSGVSYNEQFF.